This paragraph covers one TCR beta chain sequence. This clone was seen once. Its antigen is still unknown. No qualities accompany the bases; no much larger clone lies one base away. V is clipped by 7 bases and J by 0 bases, and the sequence between their germline boundaries is 7 bases long. The germline V gene yields MRHNA for CDR1 and SNTAGT for CDR2. Including the terminal cysteine and phenylalanine, the CDR3 comprises 14 residues. The sequence is cut down to CDR3 DNA, 42 bases in frame from base 1. This specimen's time point label, per the study, means: before start of T cell therapy. The patients had received solid-organ transplants and had cytomegalovirus that was drug-resistant/recurrent. Approximately 10 people from the trial were chosen for repertoire analysis because post-therapy peripheral blood mononuclear cells were available from them. Viable CD3+CD8+CD4- lymphocytes were sorted from PBMCs on a BD FACSAria III. Genomic DNA was extracted from sorted cells with the Qiagen DNeasy Kit.

This record comes from a study of T cell therapy after organ transplantation (dated by TCRdb to the late 2010s). At the level of the whole study: Therapy products were autologous CMV-specific T cells expanded in vitro for approximately two weeks with a peptide pool of 30 HLA class I and II CMV epitopes. Of the ten or so patients, only 7 or 8 had long-term post-therapy samples available. Of the ten or so patients, eight were classified as clinical responders and two as nonresponders. Patients received a median of 1.92 x 10^8 CMV-specific T cells across 2 to 6 intravenous infusions. This study was a follow-up analysis of the TRBV repertoire from an open-label phase I trial that tested autologous CMV-specific adoptive T cell therapy in people who had received solid-organ transplants. Each patient got up to 6 T cell doses, given every 2 weeks, and was then monitored for approximately 31 weeks after finishing therapy. Pretherapy peripheral blood samples were collected before commencement of T cell therapy. General conclusions and limits of the study: The small number of expansions detected in nonresponders may reflect reduced sample coverage resulting from poor CD8+ T cell yield. Fold change in CD8 clonality after therapy inversely correlated with pretherapy clonality, suggesting less biased repertoires were more receptive to remodeling. Reconstitution after therapy appeared to involve both transferred clonotypes and endogenous clonotypes that were not detected in the therapy products. Marked pretherapy clonal expansions with minimal repertoire change after therapy were observed in nonresponders. Because the cohort was small, confounders such as concurrent antirejection and antiviral medications could not be assessed.

Using the immunoSEQ two-step, bias-controlled multiplex PCR assay, TRB CDR3 regions were amplified from genomic DNA. An Illumina NextSeq 500 was used to sequence the CDR3 libraries. The paper's processing steps were these. The immunoSEQ Analyzer platform was used for the initial alignment and bioinformatics, which included bias normalization against synthetic CDR3 analogs. Annotation of V, D and J genes was based on the definitions in the IMGT database. Further TRBV analyses used VDJtools version 1.1.10 and the R package tcR version 2.2.1.11 with default settings. GLIPH analysis was done using default settings in version 1.0. Significant clonotype frequency changes were tested by 2-sided binomial test with Benjamini-Hochberg correction (alpha = 0.01) in CDR3 sequences with at least 5 reads. TCRdb's version of the immuneACCESS table is confined to in-frame rearrangements and falls short of the full clone set. An unresolved V gene accounts for under half of the shortfall where checked; the remainder is of unknown origin. V and J calls and clone size are as listed in that table; D and trimming were resolved from the DNA. Present in this sample are 51,000 or so clones, approximately 94% of which were seen just once. The ten largest clones capture around 3.2% of the sample.

The sequence links TRBV6-4 to TRBJ2-6; the D gene is not confidently resolved. The input for sequencing was CD8+ T cells from blood, taken before autologous CMV-specific T cell therapy. The sequence was collected from a human patient who had received a solid organ transplant and had CMV disease. This receptor has the CDR3 CASTLDSGANVLTF. The nucleotide sequence reads as follows: TGTGCCAGCACCCTGGACTCTGGGGCCAACGTCCTGACTTTC.